This record looks at one T cell receptor beta chain sequence and its context. Its specificity is not known. Trimming cost V 0 bases and J 1 base, with 8 bases left between them. The CDR3 covers 15 residues. Germline loops: CDR1 MNHEY, CDR2 SVGAGI. These data come from a study of T-cell memory formation after mild COVID-19. Broader study findings: Those CD4+ clones that contracted were mainly in CM and EM (CD8+ ones in EMRA).

TCR alpha and TCR beta cDNA libraries carrying sample barcodes and UMIs were produced by 5'RACE using constant-segment primers. TCRdb reanalysed the 5' RACE reads using MiXCR and keeps one entry per CDR3 protein. The sample has some 180,000 distinct CDR3 sequences; about 18% are singletons. The chain joins TRBV6-5 to TRBJ2-3; D assignment may be TRBD1 or TRBD2 (5 bases each). The receptor was derived from a man younger than 35 who had mild COVID-19 (a few samples of this study predate the infection). Cell type and time point are not known. Material for sequencing was PBMCs or a T cell subset sorted from them (not recorded which). CDR3 protein: CASSYSGVRTDTQYF. In DNA, the CDR3 is TGTGCCAGCAGTTACTCGGGGGTCCGCACAGATACGCAGTATTTT.